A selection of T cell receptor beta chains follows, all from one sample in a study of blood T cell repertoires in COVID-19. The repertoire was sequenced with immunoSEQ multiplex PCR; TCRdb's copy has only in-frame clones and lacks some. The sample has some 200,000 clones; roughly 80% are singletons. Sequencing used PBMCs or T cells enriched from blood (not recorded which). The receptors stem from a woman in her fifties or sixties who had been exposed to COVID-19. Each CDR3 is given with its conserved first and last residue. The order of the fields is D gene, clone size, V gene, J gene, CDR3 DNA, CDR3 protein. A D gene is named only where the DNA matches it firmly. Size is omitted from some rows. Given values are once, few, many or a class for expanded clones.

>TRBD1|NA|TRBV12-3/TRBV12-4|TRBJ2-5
TGTGCCAGCAGTTGGGACAGGGACGAGACCCAGTACTTC
CASSWDRDETQYF
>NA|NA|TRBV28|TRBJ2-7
TGTGCCAGCAGTTTCGACAGGCATCCCTACGAGCAGTACTTC
CASSFDRHPYEQYF
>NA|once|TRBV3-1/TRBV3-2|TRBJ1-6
TGTGCCAGCAGCCAGGTTGCGGGAAGTGGGTCACCCCTCCACTTT
CASSQVAGSGSPLHF
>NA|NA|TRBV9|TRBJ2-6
TGTGCCAGCAGTCCTCGGGGGACTGGGGCCAACGTCCTGACTTTC
CASSPRGTGANVLTF
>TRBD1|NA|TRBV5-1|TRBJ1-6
TGCGCCAGCAGCTTTTACGTCGGACAGGGGGATTCACCCCTCCACTTT
CASSFYVGQGDSPLHF
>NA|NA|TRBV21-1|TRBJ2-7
TGTGCCAGCAACGGTGAGAGCTCCGAGGGCGAGCAGTACTTC
CASNGESSEGEQYF
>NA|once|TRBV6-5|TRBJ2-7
TGTGCCAGCAGGATAGAGCAGGGGACCTCCTACGAGCAGTACTTC
CASRIEQGTSYEQYF
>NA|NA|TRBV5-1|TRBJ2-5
TGCGCCAGCAGCTTGTCCCCGGGGAGGATTTCCCAAGAGACCCAGTACTTC
CASSLSPGRISQETQYF
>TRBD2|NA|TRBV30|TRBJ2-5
TGTGCCTGGAGTTCTCCATCGGGGGGGACCCAGTACTTC
CAWSSPSGGTQYF
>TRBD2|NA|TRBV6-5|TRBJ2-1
TGTGCCAGCAGTTACGGACGGGGGGGCTACAATGAGCAGTTCTTC
CASSYGRGGYNEQFF
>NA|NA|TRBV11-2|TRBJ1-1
TGTGCCAGCAGCCTCCTCAGTGGACAGCCGAACACTGAAGCTTTCTTT
CASSLLSGQPNTEAFF